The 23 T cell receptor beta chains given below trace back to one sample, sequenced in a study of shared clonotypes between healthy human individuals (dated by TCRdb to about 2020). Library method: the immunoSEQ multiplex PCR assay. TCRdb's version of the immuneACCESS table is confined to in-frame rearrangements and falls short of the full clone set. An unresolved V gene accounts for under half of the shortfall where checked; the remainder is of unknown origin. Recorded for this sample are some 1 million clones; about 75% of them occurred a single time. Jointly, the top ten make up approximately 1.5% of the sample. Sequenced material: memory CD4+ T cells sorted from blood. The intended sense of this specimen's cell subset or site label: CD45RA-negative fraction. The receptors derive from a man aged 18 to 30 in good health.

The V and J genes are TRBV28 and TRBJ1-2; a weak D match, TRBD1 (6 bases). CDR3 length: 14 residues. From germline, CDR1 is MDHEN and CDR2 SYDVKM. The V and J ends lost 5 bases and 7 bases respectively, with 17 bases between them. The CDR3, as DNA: TGTGCCAGCAGTCCCTTGATGGGGGCGGGTGGCTACACCTTC. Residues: CASSPLMGAGGYTF.

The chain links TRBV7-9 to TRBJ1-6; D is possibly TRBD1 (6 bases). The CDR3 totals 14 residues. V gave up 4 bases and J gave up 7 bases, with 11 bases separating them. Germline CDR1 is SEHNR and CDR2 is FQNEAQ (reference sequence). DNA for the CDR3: TGTGCCAGCAGCTCGGCCCAGGGGAATTCACCCCTCCACTTT. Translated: CASSSAQGNSPLHF.

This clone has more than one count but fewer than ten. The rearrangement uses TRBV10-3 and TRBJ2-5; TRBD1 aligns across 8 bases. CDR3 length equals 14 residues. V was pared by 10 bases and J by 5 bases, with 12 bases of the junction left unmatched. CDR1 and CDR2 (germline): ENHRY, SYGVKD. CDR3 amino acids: CATKLQGALETQYF. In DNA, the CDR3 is TGTGCCACTAAGCTTCAGGGGGCTCTGGAGACCCAGTACTTC.

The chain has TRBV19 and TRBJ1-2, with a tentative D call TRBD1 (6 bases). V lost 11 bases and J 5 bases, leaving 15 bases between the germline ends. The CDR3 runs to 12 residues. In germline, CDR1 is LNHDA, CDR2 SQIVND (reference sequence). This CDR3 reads CAVEGGSYGYTF. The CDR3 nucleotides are TGTGCCGTAGAGGGGGGCAGTTATGGCTACACCTTC.

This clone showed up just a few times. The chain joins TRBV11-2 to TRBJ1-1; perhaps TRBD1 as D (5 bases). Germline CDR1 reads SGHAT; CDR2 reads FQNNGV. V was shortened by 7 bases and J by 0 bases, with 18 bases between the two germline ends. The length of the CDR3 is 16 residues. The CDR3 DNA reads TGTGCCAGCACCCTTGGGGCGCGGTCTATGAACACTGAAGCTTTCTTT. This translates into CASTLGARSMNTEAFF.

CDR3 region: CASSLYRGSGMNTEAFF. In DNA form, the CDR3 reads TGCGCCAGCAGCTTGTACAGGGGGTCTGGGATGAACACTGAAGCTTTCTTT. The chain couples TRBV5-1 to TRBJ1-1; 8 positions match TRBD1. The trim removed 1 base at V and 0 bases at J, leaving 8 bases unmatched. The CDR3 is 17 residues long. Germline V lookup: CDR1 SGHRS, CDR2 YFSETQ. Combining the CDR3 with reference TRBV5-1 and TRBJ1-1 gives the whole variable domain KAGVTQTPRYLIKTRGQQVTLSCSPISGHRSVSWYQQTPGQGLQFLFEYFSETQRNKGNFPGRFSGRQFSNSRSEMNVSTLELGDSALYLCASSLYRGSGMNTEAFFGQGTRLTVV.

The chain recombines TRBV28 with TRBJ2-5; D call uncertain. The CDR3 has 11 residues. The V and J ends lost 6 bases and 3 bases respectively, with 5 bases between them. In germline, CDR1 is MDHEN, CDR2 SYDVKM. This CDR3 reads CASSTEETQYF. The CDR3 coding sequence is TGTGCCAGCAGCACCGAAGAGACCCAGTACTTC.

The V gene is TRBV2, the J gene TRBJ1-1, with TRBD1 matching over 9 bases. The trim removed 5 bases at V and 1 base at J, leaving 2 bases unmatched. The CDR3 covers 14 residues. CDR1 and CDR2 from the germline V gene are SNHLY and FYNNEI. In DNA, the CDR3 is TGTGCCAGCAGTTTGGGACAGGGGAACACTGAAGCTTTCTTT. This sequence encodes CASSLGQGNTEAFF.

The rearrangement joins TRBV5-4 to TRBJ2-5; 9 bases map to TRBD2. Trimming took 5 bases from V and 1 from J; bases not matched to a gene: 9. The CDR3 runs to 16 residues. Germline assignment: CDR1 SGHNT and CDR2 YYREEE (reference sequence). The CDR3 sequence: CASSSQTSGTQETQYF. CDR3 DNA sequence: TGTGCCAGCAGTTCCCAGACTAGCGGAACCCAAGAGACCCAGTACTTC.

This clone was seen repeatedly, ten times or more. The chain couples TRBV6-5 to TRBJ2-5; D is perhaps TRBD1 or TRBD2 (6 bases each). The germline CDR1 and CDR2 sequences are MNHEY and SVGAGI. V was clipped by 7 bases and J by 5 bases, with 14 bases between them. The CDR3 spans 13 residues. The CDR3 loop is CASKVSGAETQYF. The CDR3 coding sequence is TGTGCCAGCAAGGTTTCGGGGGCCGAGACCCAGTACTTC.

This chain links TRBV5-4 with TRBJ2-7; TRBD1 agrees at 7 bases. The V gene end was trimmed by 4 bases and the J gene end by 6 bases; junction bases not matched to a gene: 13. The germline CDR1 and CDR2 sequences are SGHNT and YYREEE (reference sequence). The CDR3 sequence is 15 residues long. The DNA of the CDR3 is TGTGCCAGCAGCCCCTACGACAGGGTCGCACCCGAGCAGTACTTC. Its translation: CASSPYDRVAPEQYF.

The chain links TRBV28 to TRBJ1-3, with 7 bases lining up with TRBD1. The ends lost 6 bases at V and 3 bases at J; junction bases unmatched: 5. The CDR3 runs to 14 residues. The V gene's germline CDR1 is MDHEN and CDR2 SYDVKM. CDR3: CASRVAGGGNTIYF. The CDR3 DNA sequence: TGTGCCAGCAGAGTGGCAGGGGGTGGAAACACCATATATTTT.

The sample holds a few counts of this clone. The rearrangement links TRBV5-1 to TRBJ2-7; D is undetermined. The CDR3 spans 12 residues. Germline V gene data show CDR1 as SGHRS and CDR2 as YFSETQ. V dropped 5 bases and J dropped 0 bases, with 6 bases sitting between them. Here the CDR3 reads CASRASSYEQYF. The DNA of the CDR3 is TGCGCCAGCAGGGCTAGCTCCTACGAGCAGTACTTC.

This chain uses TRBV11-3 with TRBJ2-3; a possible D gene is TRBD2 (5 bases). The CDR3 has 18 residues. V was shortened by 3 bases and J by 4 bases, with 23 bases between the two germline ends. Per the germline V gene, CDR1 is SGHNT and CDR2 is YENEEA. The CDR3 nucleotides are TGTGCCAGCAGCTTGGAAGGCGGGTCGAGGTCTATGGCAGATACGCAGTATTTT. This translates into CASSLEGGSRSMADTQYF.

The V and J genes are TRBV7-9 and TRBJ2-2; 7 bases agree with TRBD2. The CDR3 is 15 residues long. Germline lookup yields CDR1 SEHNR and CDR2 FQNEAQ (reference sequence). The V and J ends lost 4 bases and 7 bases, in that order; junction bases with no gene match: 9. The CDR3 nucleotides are TGTGCCAGCAGCTCTAGCGGCGGAACGGGCGGGGAGCTGTTTTTT. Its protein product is CASSSSGGTGGELFF.

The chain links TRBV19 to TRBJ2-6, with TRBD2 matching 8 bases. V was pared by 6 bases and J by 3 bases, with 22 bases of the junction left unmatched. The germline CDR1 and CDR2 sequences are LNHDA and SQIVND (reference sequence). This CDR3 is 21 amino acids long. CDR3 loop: CASSEKLLSGTRSVGANVLTF. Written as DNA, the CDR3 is TGTGCCAGTAGCGAAAAGTTACTTTCCGGGACTAGGTCGGTTGGGGCCAACGTCCTGACTTTC.

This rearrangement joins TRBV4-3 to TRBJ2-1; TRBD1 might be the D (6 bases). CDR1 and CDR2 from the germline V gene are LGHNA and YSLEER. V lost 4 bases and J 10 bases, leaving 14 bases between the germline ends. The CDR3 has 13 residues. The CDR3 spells CASSRLDQGEQFF. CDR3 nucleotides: TGCGCCAGCAGCCGCCTCGACCAGGGGGAGCAGTTCTTC.

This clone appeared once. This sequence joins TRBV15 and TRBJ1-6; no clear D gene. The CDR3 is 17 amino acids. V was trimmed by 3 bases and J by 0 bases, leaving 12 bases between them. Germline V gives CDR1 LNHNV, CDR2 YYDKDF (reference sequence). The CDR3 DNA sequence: TGTGCCACCAGCAGCCAACCGGGGAGCTCCTATAATTCACCCCTCCACTTT. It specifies CATSSQPGSSYNSPLHF.

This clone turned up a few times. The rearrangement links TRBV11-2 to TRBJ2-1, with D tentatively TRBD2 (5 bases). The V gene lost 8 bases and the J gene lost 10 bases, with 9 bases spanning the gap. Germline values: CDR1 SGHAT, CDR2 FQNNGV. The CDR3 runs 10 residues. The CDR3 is CASSGIEQFF. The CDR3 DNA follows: TGTGCCAGCTCGGGGATCGAGCAGTTCTTC.

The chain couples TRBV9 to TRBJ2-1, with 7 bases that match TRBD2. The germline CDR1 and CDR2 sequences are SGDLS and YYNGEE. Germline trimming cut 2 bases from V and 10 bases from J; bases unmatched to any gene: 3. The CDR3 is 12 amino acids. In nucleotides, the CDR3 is TGTGCCAGCAGCGTCAGAGCGGGAGAGCAGTTCTTC. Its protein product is CASSVRAGEQFF.

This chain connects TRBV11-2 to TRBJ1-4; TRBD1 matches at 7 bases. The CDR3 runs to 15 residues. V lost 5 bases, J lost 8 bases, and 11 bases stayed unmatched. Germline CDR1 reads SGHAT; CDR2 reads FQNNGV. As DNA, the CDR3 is TGTGCCAGCAGCCCTCTCGGACAGGAGGGGGAAAAACTGTTTTTT. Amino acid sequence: CASSPLGQEGEKLFF.

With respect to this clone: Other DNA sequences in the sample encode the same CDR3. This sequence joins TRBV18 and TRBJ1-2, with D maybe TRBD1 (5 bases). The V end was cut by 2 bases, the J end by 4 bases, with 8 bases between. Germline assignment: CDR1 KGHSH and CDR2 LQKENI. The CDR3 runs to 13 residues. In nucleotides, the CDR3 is TGTGCCAGCTCACCAAGGGACCTCTATGGCTACACCTTC. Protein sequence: CASSPRDLYGYTF.

The CDR3 loop reads CASSHRAQDSPLHF. In nucleotides, the CDR3 is TGTGCCAGCAGTCACAGGGCGCAGGATTCACCCCTCCACTTT. V usage is TRBV6-6 and J usage is TRBJ1-6; D is possibly TRBD1 (6 bases). Germline V gene lookup returns CDR1 MNHNY and CDR2 SVGAGI (reference sequence). The length of the CDR3 is 14 residues. V lost 5 bases to trimming and J lost 8 bases, with 13 bases between them.